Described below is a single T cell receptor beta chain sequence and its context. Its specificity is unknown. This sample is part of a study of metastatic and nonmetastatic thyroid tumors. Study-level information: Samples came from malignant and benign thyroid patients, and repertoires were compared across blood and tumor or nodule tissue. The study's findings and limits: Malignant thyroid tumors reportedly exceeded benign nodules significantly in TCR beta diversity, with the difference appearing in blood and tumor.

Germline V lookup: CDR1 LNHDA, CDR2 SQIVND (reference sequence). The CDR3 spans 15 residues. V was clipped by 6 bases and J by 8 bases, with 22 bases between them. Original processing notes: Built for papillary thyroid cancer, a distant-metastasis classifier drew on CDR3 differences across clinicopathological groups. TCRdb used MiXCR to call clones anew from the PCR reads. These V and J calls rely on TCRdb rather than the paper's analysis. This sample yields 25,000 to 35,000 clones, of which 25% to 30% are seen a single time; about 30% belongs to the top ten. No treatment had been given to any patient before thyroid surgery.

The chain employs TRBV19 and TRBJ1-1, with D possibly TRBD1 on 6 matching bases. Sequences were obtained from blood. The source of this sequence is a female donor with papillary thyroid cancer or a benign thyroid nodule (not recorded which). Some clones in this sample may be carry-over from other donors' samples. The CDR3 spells CASRVRLRGAGEAFF. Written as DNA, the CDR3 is TGTGCCAGTAGGGTAAGGCTCAGGGGCGCGGGGGAAGCTTTCTTT.